This TCR beta chain was found in a study of OX40 agonist ivuxolimab in advanced cancers. Study details: Two cutaneous melanoma patients and one hepatocellular carcinoma patient, three in all, had partial responses.

Assay: immunoSEQ multiplex PCR; the TCRdb copy retains only in-frame clones and omits some. The sample includes about 75,000 clones, 86% of them seen just once. Findings and caveats of the study: Both blood CD4+ and CD8+ T cells showed clonal growth by week 6 at 0.1 to 3.0 mg/kg. Low normalized T-cell clonal expansion was additionally recorded for some nonresponders.

Patients were ruled out by autoimmune disease history or systemic immunosuppression. The trim removed 4 bases at V and 8 bases at J, leaving 8 bases unmatched. This CDR3 has 14 residues. The germline V gene encodes CDR1 MNHEY and CDR2 SMNVEV (reference sequence). Details on this clone: Its specificity is unknown.

The sample in question was CD4+ or CD8+ T cells sorted from blood, obtained in a trial of the OX40 agonist ivuxolimab. V usage is TRBV27 and J usage is TRBJ2-1; 7 bases agree with TRBD1. The receptor was derived from an adult with an advanced solid tumor such as melanoma, head and neck, liver or kidney cancer. CDR3 loop: CASSSPHRGDEQFF. DNA of the CDR3: TGTGCCAGCAGTTCGCCTCACAGGGGAGATGAGCAGTTCTTC.